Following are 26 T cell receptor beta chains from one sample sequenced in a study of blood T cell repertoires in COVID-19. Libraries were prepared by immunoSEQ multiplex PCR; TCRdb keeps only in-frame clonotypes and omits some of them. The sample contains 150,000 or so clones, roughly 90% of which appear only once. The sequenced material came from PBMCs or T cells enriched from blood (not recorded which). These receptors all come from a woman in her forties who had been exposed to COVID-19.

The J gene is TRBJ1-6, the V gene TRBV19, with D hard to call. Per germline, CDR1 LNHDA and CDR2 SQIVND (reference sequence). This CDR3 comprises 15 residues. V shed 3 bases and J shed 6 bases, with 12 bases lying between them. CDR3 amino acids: CASSIGWAGNSPLHF. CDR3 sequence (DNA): TGTGCCAGTAGTATCGGATGGGCGGGTAATTCACCCCTCCACTTT.

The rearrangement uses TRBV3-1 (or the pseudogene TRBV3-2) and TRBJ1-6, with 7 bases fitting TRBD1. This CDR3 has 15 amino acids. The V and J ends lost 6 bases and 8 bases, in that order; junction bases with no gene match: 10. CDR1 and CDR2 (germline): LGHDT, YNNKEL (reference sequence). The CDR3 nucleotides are TGTGCCAGCAGGCGCTCCGGGACAGACTATTCACCCCTCCACTTT. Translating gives CASRRSGTDYSPLHF.

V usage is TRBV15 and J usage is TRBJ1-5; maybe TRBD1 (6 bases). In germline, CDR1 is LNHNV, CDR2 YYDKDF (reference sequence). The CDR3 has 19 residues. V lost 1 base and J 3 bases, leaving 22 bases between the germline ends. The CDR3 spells CATSRAGALQGNINQPQHF. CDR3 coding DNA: TGTGCCACCAGCAGAGCCGGGGCCCTTCAGGGGAACATCAATCAGCCCCAGCATTTT.

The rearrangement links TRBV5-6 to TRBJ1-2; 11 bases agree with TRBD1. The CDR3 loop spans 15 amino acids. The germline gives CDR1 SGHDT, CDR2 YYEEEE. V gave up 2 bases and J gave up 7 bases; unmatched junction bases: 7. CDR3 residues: CASSFRTGGSSGYTF. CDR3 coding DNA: TGTGCCAGCAGCTTCCGGACAGGGGGCTCTAGTGGCTACACCTTC.

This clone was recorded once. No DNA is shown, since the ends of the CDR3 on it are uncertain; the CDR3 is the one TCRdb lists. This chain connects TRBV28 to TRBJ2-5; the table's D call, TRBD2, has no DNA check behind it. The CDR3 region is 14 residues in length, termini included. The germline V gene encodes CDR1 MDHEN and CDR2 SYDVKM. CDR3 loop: CASSTSGIGETQYF.

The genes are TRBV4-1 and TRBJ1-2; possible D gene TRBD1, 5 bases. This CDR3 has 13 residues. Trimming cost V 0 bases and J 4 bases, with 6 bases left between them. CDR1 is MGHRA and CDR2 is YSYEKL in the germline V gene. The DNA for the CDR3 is TGCGCCAGCAGCCAAGAAGGGGTCTATGGCTACACCTTC. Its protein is CASSQEGVYGYTF.

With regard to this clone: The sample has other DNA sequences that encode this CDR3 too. The CDR3 protein is CAISVGGNSPLHF. CDR3 sequence (DNA): TGTGCCATCAGTGTAGGGGGTAATTCACCCCTCCACTTT. The J gene is TRBJ1-6, the V gene TRBV10-3, with D possibly being TRBD1 (6 bases). Trimming left V 4 bases short and J 6 bases short, with 7 bases between. The V gene's germline CDR1 is ENHRY and CDR2 SYGVKD. The CDR3 sequence is 13 residues long.

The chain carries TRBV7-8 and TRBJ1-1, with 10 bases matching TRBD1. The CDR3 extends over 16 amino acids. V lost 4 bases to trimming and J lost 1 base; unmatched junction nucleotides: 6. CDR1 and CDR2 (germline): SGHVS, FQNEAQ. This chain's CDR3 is CASSSGQGIRNTEAFF. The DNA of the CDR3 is TGTGCCAGCAGCTCGGGACAGGGGATCCGGAACACTGAAGCTTTCTTT.

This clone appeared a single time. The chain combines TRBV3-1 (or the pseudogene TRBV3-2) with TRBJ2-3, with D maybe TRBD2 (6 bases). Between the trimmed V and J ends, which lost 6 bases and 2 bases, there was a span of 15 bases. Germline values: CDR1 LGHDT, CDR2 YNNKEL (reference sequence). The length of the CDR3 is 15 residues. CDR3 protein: CASSTTGLNTDTQYF. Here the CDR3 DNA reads TGTGCCAGCAGTACTACGGGACTCAACACAGATACGCAGTATTTT.

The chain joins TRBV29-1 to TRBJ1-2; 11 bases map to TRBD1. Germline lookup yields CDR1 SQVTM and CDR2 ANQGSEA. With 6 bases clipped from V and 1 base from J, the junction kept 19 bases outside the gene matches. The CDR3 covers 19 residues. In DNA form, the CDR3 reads TGCAGCGTCACGCGGGGACAGGGGGATAAGGTGAACGATAACTATGGCTACACCTTC. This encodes CSVTRGQGDKVNDNYGYTF.

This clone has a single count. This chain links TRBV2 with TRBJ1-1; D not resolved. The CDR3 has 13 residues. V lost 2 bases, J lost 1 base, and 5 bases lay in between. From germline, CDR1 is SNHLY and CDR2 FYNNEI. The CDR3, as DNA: TGTGCCAGCAGTGAATATCCGAACACTGAAGCTTTCTTT. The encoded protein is CASSEYPNTEAFF.

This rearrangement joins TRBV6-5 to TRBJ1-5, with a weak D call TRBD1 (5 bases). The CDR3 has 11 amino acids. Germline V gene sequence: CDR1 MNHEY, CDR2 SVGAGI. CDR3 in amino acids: CASRGKQPQHF. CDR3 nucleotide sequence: TGTGCGAGTAGGGGTAAGCAGCCCCAGCATTTT.

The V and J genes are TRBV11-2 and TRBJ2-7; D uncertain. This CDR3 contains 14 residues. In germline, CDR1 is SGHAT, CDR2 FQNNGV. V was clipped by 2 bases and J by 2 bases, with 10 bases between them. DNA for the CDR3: TGTGCCAGCAGCTTATCGCCAGGCGCCTACGAGCAGTACTTC. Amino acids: CASSLSPGAYEQYF.

The CDR3 protein is CASSLAGGYGGANVLTF. DNA for the CDR3: TGTGCCAGCAGTTTAGCGGGAGGGTATGGTGGGGCCAACGTCCTGACTTTC. The chain uses TRBV28 and TRBJ2-6; 9 positions agree with TRBD2. The CDR3 has 17 residues. The J segment lost 3 bases and the V segment lost 2 bases, leaving 5 bases of the junction unmatched. CDR1 and CDR2 (germline): MDHEN, SYDVKM.

DNA for the CDR3: TGTGCCAGCAGTGAAAGGTTTTTCGAGGGAGGAAACACCATATATTTT. Translation: CASSERFFEGGNTIYF. The gene calls are TRBV6-1 and TRBJ1-3, with no clear D. Germline lookup yields CDR1 MNHNS and CDR2 SASEGT. The CDR3 totals 16 residues. Trimming took 2 bases from V and 4 from J, leaving 15 bases between them.

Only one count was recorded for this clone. CDR3 residues: CASSQDWPFGANVLTF. In DNA, the CDR3 is TGCGCCAGCAGCCAAGATTGGCCGTTCGGGGCCAACGTCCTGACTTTC. The genes are TRBV4-1 and TRBJ2-6; D gene ambiguous. V was clipped by 0 bases and J by 4 bases, with 10 bases between them. Germline-derived CDR1 and CDR2 are MGHRA and YSYEKL. This CDR3 is 16 amino acids long.

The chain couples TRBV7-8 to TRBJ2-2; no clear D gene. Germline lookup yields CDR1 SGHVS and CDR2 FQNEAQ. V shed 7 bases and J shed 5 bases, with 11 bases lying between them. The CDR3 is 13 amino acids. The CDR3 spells CASKRTVTGELFF. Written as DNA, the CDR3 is TGTGCCAGCAAGAGAACAGTAACCGGGGAGCTGTTTTTT.

CDR3: CASSFSGTSYEQYF. CDR3 bases: TGTGCCAGCAGTTTCAGCGGTACCTCCTACGAGCAGTACTTC. The chain has TRBV27 and TRBJ2-7; D perhaps matches TRBD2 (5 bases). The ends were cut back, 3 bases at V and 0 bases at J, with 9 bases in the middle. This CDR3 has 14 residues. Germline CDR1 MNHEY, CDR2 SMNVEV (reference sequence).

The CDR3 DNA reads TGCAGCGTGAGGGGGACAGCCTCCTACGAGCAGTACTTC. Residues: CSVRGTASYEQYF. This chain joins TRBV29-1 and TRBJ2-7; TRBD1 agrees at 7 bases. CDR3 length equals 13 residues. Germline CDR1 is SQVTM and CDR2 is ANQGSEA. The J segment lost 0 bases and the V segment lost 6 bases, leaving 5 bases of the junction unmatched.

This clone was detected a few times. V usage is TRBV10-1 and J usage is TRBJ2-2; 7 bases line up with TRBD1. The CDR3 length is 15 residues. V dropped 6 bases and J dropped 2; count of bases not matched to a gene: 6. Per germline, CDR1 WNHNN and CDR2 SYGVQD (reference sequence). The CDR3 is CASSAGTVNTGELFF. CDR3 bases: TGCGCCAGCAGCGCCGGGACAGTAAACACCGGGGAGCTGTTTTTT.

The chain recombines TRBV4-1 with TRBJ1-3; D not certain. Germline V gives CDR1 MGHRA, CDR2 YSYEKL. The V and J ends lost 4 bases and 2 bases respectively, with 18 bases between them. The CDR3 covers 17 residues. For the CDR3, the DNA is TGCGCCAGCAGCCCAGAGGACCCAAGGACTGCTGGAAACACCATATATTTT. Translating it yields CASSPEDPRTAGNTIYF.

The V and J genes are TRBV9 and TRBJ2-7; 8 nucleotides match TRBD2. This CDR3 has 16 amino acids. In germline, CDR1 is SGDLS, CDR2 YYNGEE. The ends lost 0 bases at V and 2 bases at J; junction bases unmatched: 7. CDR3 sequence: CASSVGVGRATYEQYF. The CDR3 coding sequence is TGTGCCAGCAGCGTAGGTGTCGGGAGGGCCACCTACGAGCAGTACTTC.

CDR3 sequence reads: CASTQGQNSGNTIYF. The CDR3, as DNA: TGTGCCAGCACCCAAGGACAGAACTCTGGAAACACCATATATTTT. J is TRBJ1-3 and V is TRBV6-5; TRBD1 is a possible D gene (6 bases). Germline assignment: CDR1 MNHEY and CDR2 SVGAGI. The CDR3 is made up of 15 amino acids. Trimming stripped 7 bases from V and 0 bases from J, with 13 bases between.

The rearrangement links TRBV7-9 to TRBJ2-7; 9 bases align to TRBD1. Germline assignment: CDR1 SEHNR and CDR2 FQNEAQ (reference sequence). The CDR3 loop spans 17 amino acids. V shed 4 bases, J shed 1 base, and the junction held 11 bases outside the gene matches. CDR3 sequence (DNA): TGTGCCAGCAGCTCCGAACGGAGACAGGGGGGATCCTACGAGCAGTACTTC. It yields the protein CASSSERRQGGSYEQYF. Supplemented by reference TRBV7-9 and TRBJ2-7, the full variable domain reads DTGVSQNPRHKITKRGQNVTFRCDPISEHNRLYWYRQTLGQGPEFLTYFQNEAQLEKSRLLSDRFSAERPKGSFSTLEIQRTEQGDSAMYLCASSSERRQGGSYEQYFGPGTRLTVT.

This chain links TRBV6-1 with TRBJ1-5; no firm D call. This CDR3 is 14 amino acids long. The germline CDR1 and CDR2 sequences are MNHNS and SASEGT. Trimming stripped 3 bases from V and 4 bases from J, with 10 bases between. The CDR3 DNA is TGTGCCAGCAGTGAGGCGGCAATTAATCAGCCCCAGCATTTT. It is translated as CASSEAAINQPQHF.

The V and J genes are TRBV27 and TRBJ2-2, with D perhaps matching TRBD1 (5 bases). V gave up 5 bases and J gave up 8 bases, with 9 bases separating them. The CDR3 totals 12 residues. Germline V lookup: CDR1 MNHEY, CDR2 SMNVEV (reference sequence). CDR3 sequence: CASSPNRGELFF. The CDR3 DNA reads TGTGCCAGCAGTCCTAACAGGGGGGAGCTGTTTTTT.